The clone carrying this T cell receptor beta chain was counted only a few times. As yet, its antigen is unknown. The sample belongs to a study of T-cell reconstitution after alpha-beta-depleted transplantation in children. The study, taken as a whole, reports: T cells produced anew were the main source of T-cell counts and diversity one year after transplant.

During its preparation, the TCRbeta library received unique molecular identifiers. MiXCR, run by TCRdb on the PCR reads, gives a single entry per CDR3 protein. Among about 98,000 distinct CDR3 sequences listed, about 25% were seen once. Germline V gene lookup returns CDR1 SGHRS and CDR2 YFSETQ. Trimming shortened V by 1 base and J by 11 bases, and 18 bases separated the two germline ends. This CDR3 is 14 amino acids long. The source was PBMCs, collected before TCRalphabeta/CD19-depleted stem cell transplant. V and J are TRBV5-1 and TRBJ1-1; D is uncertain. The source of this sequence is a boy aged 2-15 years with acute lymphoblastic leukemia, due to receive a stem cell transplant. The CDR3, as DNA: TGCGCCAGCAGCTTGAATGAGGATACCCTTGGCGCTTTCTTT. This gives the protein CASSLNEDTLGAFF.